This entry features one TCR beta chain sequence. The source of the sample is a study of CD8 T cells in Susac syndrome. With random hexamers, reverse transcription was performed on about 0.45 to 1 ug of RNA. Using its own MiXCR run on the immunoSEQ multiplex PCR reads, TCRdb lists one record per CDR3 protein. The data show 150,000 to 200,000 distinct CDR3 sequences, 95% seen once. Germline V gene sequence: CDR1 SQVTM, CDR2 ANQGSEA. This CDR3 is built from 17 residues. With V trimmed by 1 base and J by 7 bases, 14 bases remained unmatched. Sequencing input: CD8+ T cells from PBMCs. V and J are TRBV29-1 and TRBJ2-1, with TRBD2 identical over 9 bases. This receptor was taken from a human donor with multiple sclerosis. The CDR3 loop is CSVEGLESSGARNEQFF. The CDR3 DNA reads TGCAGCGTTGAAGGTTTAGAGTCTAGCGGGGCTAGAAATGAGCAGTTCTTC.